The clone carrying this T cell receptor beta chain was counted only a few times. Using immunoSEQ multiplex PCR, the repertoire was profiled, and TCRdb retains in-frame clones only, with some absent. The sample consists of 150,000 or so clones, around four fifths of them appearing once. This record belongs to a study of blood T cell repertoires in COVID-19. In the study overall: Collection of acute and convalescent COVID-19 samples took place in the United States, Italy and Spain.

The germline V and J ends were trimmed by 1 base and 10 bases, with 8 bases remaining between them. From germline, CDR1 is SQVTM and CDR2 ANQGSEA. The CDR3 consists of 11 residues. The receptor was isolated from a human donor in a cohort sampled during active COVID-19. Material for sequencing was peripheral blood. J is TRBJ2-1 and V is TRBV29-1; D remains ambiguous. CDR3 in DNA: TGCAGCGTTGAAGTTTACGAGGAGCAGTTCTTC. Translation gives CSVEVYEEQFF.